This T cell receptor (beta chain) came from a study of blood T cell repertoires in COVID-19. Looking at the study overall: Sites in the United States, Italy and Spain provided acute and convalescent COVID-19 samples. Nucleic acid was either cDNA or gDNA, and it came from T cells, B-cell-depleted T cells, or PBMCs.

As handled by the study authors: Estimation of nucleated cell counts was performed using reference gene primer amplification. Sequencing used immunoSEQ multiplex PCR; TCRdb keeps in-frame clones, though not all of them. Clone size and the V and J calls come from that table; the DNA yielded D and trimming. The sample holds roughly 120,000 clones, about 85% seen once. The clonotype originates from a man aged 35 to 55 with acute or convalescent COVID-19. Specimen: peripheral blood.

The CDR3 nucleotides read TGTGCCAGCAGCGAGCTGACAGGGGGCAGGGGCTACACCTTC. Translating it yields CASSELTGGRGYTF. J is TRBJ1-2 and V is TRBV7-9, with 10 bases fitting TRBD1. The CDR3 runs to 14 residues. V dropped 5 bases and J dropped 8; count of bases not matched to a gene: 8. Germline assignment: CDR1 SEHNR and CDR2 FQNEAQ (reference sequence).